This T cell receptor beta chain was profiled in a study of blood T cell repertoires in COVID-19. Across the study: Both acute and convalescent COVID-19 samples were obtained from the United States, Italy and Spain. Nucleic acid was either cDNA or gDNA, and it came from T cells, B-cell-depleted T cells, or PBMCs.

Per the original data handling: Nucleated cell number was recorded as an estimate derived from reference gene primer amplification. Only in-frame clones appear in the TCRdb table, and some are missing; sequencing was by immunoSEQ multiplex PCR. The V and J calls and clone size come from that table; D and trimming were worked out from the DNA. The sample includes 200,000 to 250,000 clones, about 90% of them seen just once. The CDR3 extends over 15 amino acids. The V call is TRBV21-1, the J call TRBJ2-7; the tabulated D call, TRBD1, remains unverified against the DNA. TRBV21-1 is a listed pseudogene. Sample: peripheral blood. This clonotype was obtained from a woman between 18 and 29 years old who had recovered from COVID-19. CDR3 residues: CASSDKGQASDEQYF. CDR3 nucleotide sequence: TGTGCCAGCAGTGACAAGGGACAAGCATCGGACGAGCAGTACTTC.